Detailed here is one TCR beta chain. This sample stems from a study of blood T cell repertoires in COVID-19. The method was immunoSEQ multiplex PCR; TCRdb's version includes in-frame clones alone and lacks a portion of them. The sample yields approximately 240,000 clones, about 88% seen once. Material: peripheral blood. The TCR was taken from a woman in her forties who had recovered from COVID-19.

The CDR3 loop is CASSLTSMGGDTQYF. The CDR3 DNA sequence: TGTGCCAGCAGCTTGACTAGCATGGGGGGAGATACGCAGTATTTT. This chain links TRBV5-6 with TRBJ2-3; perhaps TRBD2 as D (6 bases). In germline, CDR1 is SGHDT, CDR2 YYEEEE. The CDR3 totals 15 residues. With 1 base removed from V and 5 bases from J, the gap between germline ends came to 14 bases.